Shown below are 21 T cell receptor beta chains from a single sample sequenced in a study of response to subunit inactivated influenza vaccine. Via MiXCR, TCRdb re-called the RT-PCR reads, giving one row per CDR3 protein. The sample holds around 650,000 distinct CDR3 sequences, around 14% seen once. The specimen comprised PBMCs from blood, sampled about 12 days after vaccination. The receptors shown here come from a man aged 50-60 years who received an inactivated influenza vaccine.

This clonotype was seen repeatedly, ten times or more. The chain's CDR3 is CASSESTGLPYEQYF. The CDR3 DNA follows: TGCGCCAGCAGTGAGTCAACAGGCCTACCCTACGAGCAGTACTTC. This chain connects TRBV10-2 to TRBJ2-7; D is possibly TRBD1 (5 bases). The length of the CDR3 is 15 residues. Looked up from germline, CDR1 is WSHSY and CDR2 is SAAADI. V dropped 0 bases and J dropped 2 bases, with 11 bases sitting between them.

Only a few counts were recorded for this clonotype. In nucleotides, the CDR3 is TGCAGTGCTAGTAGGACGAACACTGAAGCTTTCTTT. Translation: CSASRTNTEAFF. This sequence joins TRBV20-1 and TRBJ1-1; D remains ambiguous. Germline-derived CDR1 and CDR2 are DFQATT and SNEGSKA (reference sequence). CDR3 length: 12 amino acids. V lost 3 bases and J lost 1, with 6 bases in between.

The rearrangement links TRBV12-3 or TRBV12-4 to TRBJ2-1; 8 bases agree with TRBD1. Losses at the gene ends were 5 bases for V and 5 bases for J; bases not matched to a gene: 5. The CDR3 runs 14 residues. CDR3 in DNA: TGTGCCAGCAGTACACGGACAGGGAACAATGAGCAGTTCTTC. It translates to CASSTRTGNNEQFF.

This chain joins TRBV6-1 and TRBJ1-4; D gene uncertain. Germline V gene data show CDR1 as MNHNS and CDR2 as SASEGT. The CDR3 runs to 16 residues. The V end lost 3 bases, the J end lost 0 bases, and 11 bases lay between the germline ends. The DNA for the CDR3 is TGTGCCAGCAGTGAGAATTCGGCAGCAACTAATGAAAAACTGTTTTTT. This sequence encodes CASSENSAATNEKLFF.

This CDR3 is CASSSVPGRQGFGEKLFF. CDR3 DNA: TGTGCCAGCAGTTCGGTTCCAGGCCGACAGGGGTTTGGTGAAAAACTGTTTTTT. V and J are TRBV28 and TRBJ1-4, with 8 bases matching TRBD1. Trimming cost V 4 bases and J 7 bases; bases outside gene matches: 17. Germline V gene lookup returns CDR1 MDHEN and CDR2 SYDVKM. The CDR3 is 18 residues long.

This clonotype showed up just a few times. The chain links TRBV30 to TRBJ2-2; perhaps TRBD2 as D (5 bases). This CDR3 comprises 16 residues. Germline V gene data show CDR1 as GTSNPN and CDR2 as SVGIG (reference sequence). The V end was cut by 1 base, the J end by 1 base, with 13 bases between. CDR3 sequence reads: CAWSGTRTWNTGELFF. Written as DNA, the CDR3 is TGTGCCTGGAGTGGGACTCGGACCTGGAACACCGGGGAGCTGTTTTTT.

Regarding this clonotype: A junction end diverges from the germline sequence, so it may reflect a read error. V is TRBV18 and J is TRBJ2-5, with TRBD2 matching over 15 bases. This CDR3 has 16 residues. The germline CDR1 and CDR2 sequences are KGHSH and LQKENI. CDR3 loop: CAGSTGTSGRKETQYF. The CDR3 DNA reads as TGTGCCGGCTCAACCGGGACTAGCGGGAGGAAAGAGACCCAGTACTTC.

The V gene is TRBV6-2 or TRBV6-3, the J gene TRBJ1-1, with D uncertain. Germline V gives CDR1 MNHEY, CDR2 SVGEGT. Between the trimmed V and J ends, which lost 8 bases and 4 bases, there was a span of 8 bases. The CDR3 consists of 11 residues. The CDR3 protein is CASGSGTEAFF. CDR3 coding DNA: TGTGCCAGCGGAAGTGGCACTGAAGCTTTCTTT.

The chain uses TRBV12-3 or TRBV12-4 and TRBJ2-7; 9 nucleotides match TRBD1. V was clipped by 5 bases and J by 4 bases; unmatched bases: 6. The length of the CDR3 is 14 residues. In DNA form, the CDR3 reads TGTGCCAGCAGTAAACAGGGGGCGCGGTACGAGCAGTACTTC. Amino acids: CASSKQGARYEQYF.

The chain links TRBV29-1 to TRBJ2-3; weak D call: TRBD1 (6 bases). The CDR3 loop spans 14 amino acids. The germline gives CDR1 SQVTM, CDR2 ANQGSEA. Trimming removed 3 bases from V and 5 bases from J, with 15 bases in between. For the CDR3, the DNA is TGCAGCGTTGACCTTTCAGGGGCCGGAGATACGCAGTATTTT. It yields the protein CSVDLSGAGDTQYF.

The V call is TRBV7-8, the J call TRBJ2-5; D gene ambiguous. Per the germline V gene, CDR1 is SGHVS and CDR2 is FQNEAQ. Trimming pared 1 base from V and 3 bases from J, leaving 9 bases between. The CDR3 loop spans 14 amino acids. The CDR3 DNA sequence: TGTGCCAGCAGCTTAGGCGTGAGAAAAGAGACCCAGTACTTC. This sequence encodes CASSLGVRKETQYF.

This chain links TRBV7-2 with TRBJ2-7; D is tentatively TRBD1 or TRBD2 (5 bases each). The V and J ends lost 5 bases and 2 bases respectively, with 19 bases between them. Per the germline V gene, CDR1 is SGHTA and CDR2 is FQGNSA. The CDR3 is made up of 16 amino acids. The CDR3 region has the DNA TGTGCCAGCAGCACCTCCGGGACCCCCCCGGCCTACGAGCAGTACTTC. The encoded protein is CASSTSGTPPAYEQYF.

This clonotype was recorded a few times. DNA of the CDR3: TGTGCCAGCAGCGCCGGGACTAGCGGAAGCTCCTACAATGAGCAGTTCTTC. Protein: CASSAGTSGSSYNEQFF. The chain joins TRBV7-9 to TRBJ2-1; 11 bases fit TRBD2. The CDR3 sequence is 17 residues long. J lost 0 bases, V lost 5 bases, and 6 bases had no gene match. From germline, CDR1 is SEHNR and CDR2 FQNEAQ (reference sequence).

The CDR3 loop is CASSLIRGTGYTF. As DNA, the CDR3 is TGTGCCAGCAGTTTAATCCGGGGCACTGGCTACACCTTC. The chain is built from TRBV12-3 or TRBV12-4 and TRBJ1-2; D is perhaps TRBD1 (5 bases). Trimming cost V 2 bases and J 7 bases, with 11 bases left between them. The CDR3 loop spans 13 amino acids.

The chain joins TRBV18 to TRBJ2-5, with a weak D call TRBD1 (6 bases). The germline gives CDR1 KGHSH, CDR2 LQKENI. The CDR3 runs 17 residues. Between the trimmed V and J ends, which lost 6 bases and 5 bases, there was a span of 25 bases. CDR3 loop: CASSYERTAPMIETQYF. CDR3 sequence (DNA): TGTGCCAGCTCGTACGAAAGGACAGCGCCAATGATTGAGACCCAGTACTTC.

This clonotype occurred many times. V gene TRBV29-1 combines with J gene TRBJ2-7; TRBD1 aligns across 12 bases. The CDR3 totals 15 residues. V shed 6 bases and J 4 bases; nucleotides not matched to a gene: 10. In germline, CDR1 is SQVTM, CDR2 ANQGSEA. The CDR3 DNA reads TGCAGCGTCCTTCCGAGGGACAGGGGGCGGTACGAGCAGTACTTC. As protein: CSVLPRDRGRYEQYF.

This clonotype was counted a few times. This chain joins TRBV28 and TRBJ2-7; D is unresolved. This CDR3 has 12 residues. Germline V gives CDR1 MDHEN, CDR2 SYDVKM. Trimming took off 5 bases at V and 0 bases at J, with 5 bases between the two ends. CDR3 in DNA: TGTGCCAGCAGTACCTACTCCTACGAGCAGTACTTC. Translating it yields CASSTYSYEQYF.

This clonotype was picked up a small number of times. CDR3 protein: CATSRVGGLGSGRADTQYF. The CDR3 DNA sequence: TGTGCCACCAGCAGAGTCGGGGGTTTGGGTAGCGGGAGAGCAGATACGCAGTATTTT. The genes are TRBV15 and TRBJ2-3; TRBD2 matches 9 bases. The CDR3 is 19 residues long. CDR1 LNHNV and CDR2 YYDKDF come from the germline V gene (reference sequence). The V segment lost 1 base and the J segment 4 bases; nucleotides outside the gene matches: 15.

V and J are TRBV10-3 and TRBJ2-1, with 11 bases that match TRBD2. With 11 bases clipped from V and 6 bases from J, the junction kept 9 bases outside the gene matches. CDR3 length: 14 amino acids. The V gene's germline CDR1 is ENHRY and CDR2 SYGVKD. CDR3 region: CAAALAGEGNEQFF. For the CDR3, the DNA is TGTGCCGCCGCACTAGCGGGGGAGGGCAATGAGCAGTTCTTC.

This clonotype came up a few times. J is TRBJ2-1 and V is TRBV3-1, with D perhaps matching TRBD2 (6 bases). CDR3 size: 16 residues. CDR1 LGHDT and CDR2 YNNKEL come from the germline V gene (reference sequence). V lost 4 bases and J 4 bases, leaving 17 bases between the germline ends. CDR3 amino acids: CASSLRRGHGYNEQFF. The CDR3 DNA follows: TGTGCCAGCAGCCTTAGGAGGGGCCACGGGTACAATGAGCAGTTCTTC.

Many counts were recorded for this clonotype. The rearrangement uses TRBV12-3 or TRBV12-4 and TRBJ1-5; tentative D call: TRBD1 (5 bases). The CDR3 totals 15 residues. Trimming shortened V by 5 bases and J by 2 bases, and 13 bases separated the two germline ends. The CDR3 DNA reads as TGTGCCAGCAGTCTTATCTCGGGGGGCAATCAGCCCCAGCATTTT. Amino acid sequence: CASSLISGGNQPQHF.